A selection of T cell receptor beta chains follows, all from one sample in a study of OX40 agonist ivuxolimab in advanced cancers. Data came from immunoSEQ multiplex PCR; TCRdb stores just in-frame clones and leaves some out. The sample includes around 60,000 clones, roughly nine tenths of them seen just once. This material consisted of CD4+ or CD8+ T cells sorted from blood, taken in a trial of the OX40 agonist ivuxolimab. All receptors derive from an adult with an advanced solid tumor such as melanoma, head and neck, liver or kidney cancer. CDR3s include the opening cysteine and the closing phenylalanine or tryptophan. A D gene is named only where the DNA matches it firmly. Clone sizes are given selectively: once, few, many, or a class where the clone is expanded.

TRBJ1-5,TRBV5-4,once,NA,TGTGCCAGCAGCTTTGGGCCGGGACAGCCCCAGCATTTT,CASSFGPGQPQHF
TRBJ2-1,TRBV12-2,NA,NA,TGTGCAAGTCGCTTAAAGTCGCACAGGGAGCCATTCAATGAGCAGTTCTTC,CASRLKSHREPFNEQFF
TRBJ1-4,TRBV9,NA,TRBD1,TGTGCCAGCAGCCTTCAGGGGGCGCAAAATGAAAAACTGTTTTTT,CASSLQGAQNEKLFF
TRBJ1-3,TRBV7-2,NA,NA,TGTGCCAGCAGCTTAGGGGGGCCTGGAAACACCATATATTTT,CASSLGGPGNTIYF
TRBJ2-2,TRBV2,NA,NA,TGTGCCAGCAGTGAGTCTAGCCTTTCCGGGGAGCTGTTTTTT,CASSESSLSGELFF
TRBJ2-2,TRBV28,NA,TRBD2,TGTGCCAGCAGTTTTCGGGGGAGGGGTCCTACCGGGGAGCTGTTTTTT,CASSFRGRGPTGELFF
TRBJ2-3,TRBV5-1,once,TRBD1,TGCGCCAGCAGCCCTCAAGGGGGCCGGGGCACAGATACGCAGTATTTT,CASSPQGGRGTDTQYF
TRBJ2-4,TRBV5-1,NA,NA,TGCGCCACGCGTTCGGGACCCGAGGACATTCAGTACTTC,CATRSGPEDIQYF
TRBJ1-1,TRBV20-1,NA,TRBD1,TGCAGGGGGGACAGGGGAAATGAAGCTTTCTTT,CRGDRGNEAFF
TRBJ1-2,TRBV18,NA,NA,TGTGCCAGCTCCCAGACCAGGACTAACTATGGCTACACCTTC,CASSQTRTNYGYTF
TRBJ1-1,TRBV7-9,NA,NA,TGTGCCAGCAGCTTCGGGGGCGGGAACACTGAAGCTTTCTTT,CASSFGGGNTEAFF
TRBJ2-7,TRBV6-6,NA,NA,TGTGCCAGCAGTCACGGGACGACATCTATCTCCTACGAGCAGTACTTC,CASSHGTTSISYEQYF
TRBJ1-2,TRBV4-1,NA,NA,TGCGCCAGCAGCCAAGTTGGCATTTTGGGGTATGGCTACACCTTC,CASSQVGILGYGYTF
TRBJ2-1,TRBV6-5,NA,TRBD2,TGTGCCAGCAGTTACCGGGGACTAGCGGGAGACGGTGAGCAGTTCTTC,CASSYRGLAGDGEQFF
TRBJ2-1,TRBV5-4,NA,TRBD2,TGTGCCAGCAGCTCCCGGAAAGCGGGAGGAATCCGGAACAATGAGCAGTTCTTC,CASSSRKAGGIRNNEQFF
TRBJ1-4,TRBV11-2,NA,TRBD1,TGTGCCAGCAGCCCCGACAGGGTCAGTGAAAAACTGTTTTTT,CASSPDRVSEKLFF
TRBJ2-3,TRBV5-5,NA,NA,TGTGCCAGCAGCTGGGGACAAATGACTAGCACAGATACGCAGTATTTT,CASSWGQMTSTDTQYF
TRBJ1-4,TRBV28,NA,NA,TGTGCCAGCAGTTTATACGCAGGATCTGTTATTGCAACTAATGAAAAACTGTTTTTT,CASSLYAGSVIATNEKLFF
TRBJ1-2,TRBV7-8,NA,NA,TGTGCCAGCAGCGGGTCCACACGCGGACCGGGCTACACCTTC,CASSGSTRGPGYTF
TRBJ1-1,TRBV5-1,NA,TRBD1,TGCGCCAGCAGCTTGGTAGCAGGGGGGAACACTGAAGCTTTCTTT,CASSLVAGGNTEAFF
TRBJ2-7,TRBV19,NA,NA,TGTGCCAGTAGTATAACGTCTTCCTACGAGCAGTACTTC,CASSITSSYEQYF
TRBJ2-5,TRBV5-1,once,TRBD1,TGCGCCAGCAGCTTAGTGACAGGGGGCATAGAAGAGACCCAGTACTTC,CASSLVTGGIEETQYF
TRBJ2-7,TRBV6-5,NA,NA,TGTGCCAGCAGTTACTCGGAGGAAGGGGTGTGGTACTTC,CASSYSEEGVWYF
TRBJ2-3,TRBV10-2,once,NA,TGCGCCAGCAGGGCGACTAGGGCAGATACGCAGTATTTT,CASRATRADTQYF
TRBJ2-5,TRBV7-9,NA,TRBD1,TGTGCCAGCAGCTCGACAGGGTATGAGACCCAGTACTTC,CASSSTGYETQYF
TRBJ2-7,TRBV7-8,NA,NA,TGTGCCAGCAGCTTAGGACCACACAGGGCCTACGAGCAGTACTTC,CASSLGPHRAYEQYF
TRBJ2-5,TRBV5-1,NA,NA,TGCGCCAGCAGCCGAGAACGGTCCCGGGTGGGGGCCCAGTACTTC,CASSRERSRVGAQYF
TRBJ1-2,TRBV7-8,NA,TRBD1,TGTGCCAGCAGCTTAGTCCCGATGACAGGGTTCCATGGCTACACCTTC,CASSLVPMTGFHGYTF
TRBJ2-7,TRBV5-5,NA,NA,TGTGCCAGCAGCTTGTGGCAGGGCGGACCCTACGAGCAGTACTTC,CASSLWQGGPYEQYF
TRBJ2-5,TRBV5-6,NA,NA,TGTGCCAGCAACGCGGACGTTTGGGAGACCCAGTACTTC,CASNADVWETQYF
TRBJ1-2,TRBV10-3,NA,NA,TGTGCCATCAGTGAGAGGGGATATGGCTACACCTTC,CAISERGYGYTF
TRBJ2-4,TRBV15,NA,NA,TGTGCCACCAGCAGAGGGGGTGGGCGGCCCGTGAACATTCAGTACTTC,CATSRGGGRPVNIQYF
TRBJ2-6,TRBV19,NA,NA,TGTGCCAGTAAGTCGACCGGTGGGGCCAACGTCCTGACTTTC,CASKSTGGANVLTF
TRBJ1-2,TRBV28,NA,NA,TGTGCCAGCAGTACAGTGGGAGGGGCCGGCTATGGCTACACCTTC,CASSTVGGAGYGYTF
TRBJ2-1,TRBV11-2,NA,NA,TGTGCCAGCAGCCCCCAGGCGAGGAGCTCCTACAATGAGCAGTTCTTC,CASSPQARSSYNEQFF
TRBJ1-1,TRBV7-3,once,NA,TGTGCCAGCAGCTTATTACCAAGCACTGAAGCTTTCTTT,CASSLLPSTEAFF
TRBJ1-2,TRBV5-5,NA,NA,TGTGCCAGCAGCTTGGTCTCACCTAGGAACTATGGCTACACCTTC,CASSLVSPRNYGYTF
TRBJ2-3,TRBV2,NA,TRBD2,TGTGCCAGCAGGGCGAAGAGCGGGAGTGGGGCGGATACGCAGTATTTT,CASRAKSGSGADTQYF
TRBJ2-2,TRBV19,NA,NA,TGTGCCAGTACCCCACTGGACCGGGCCGGGGAGCTGTTTTTT,CASTPLDRAGELFF
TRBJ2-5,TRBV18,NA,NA,TGTGCCAGCTCACCACCAGGGCTGGAGACCCAGTACTTC,CASSPPGLETQYF
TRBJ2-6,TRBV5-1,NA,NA,TGCGCCAGCAGCCCGGTAGCTGGGGCCAACGTCCTGACTTTC,CASSPVAGANVLTF